Shown below are 18 T cell receptor beta chains from a single sample sequenced in a study of CD8+ T cells in alopecia areata. Following RNA extraction, reverse transcription yielded cDNA that acted as the sequencing template. The assay was immunoSEQ multiplex PCR, and TCRdb's table has in-frame clones only and misses some. The sample lists more than 85,000 clones, roughly 42% occurring once. Sequenced material: CD4+ T cells sorted from blood. The receptor set was obtained from a human donor with alopecia areata.

The rearrangement links TRBV7-3 to TRBJ2-5, with 7 bases that match TRBD1. V shed 5 bases, J shed 2 bases, and the junction held 11 bases outside the gene matches. This CDR3 has 16 amino acids. Germline V gene sequence: CDR1 SGHTA, CDR2 FQGTGA. For the CDR3, the DNA is TGTGCCAGCAGCCCTTATCGACAGGGTGGTCAAGAGACCCAGTACTTC. Its protein product is CASSPYRQGGQETQYF.

This clone was recorded a few times. V and J are TRBV10-1 and TRBJ2-1, with 7 bases matching TRBD1. From germline, CDR1 is WNHNN and CDR2 SYGVQD (reference sequence). CDR3 length: 15 amino acids. V dropped 5 bases and J dropped 4; count of bases not matched to a gene: 8. CDR3: CASSKTGKPYNEQFF. The CDR3 DNA is TGCGCCAGCAGTAAGACAGGGAAGCCGTACAATGAGCAGTTCTTC.

J is TRBJ1-1 and V is TRBV30, with D unclear. Deletions cut 7 bases from V and 0 bases from J, with 9 bases between. The CDR3 sequence is 12 residues long. CDR1 GTSNPN and CDR2 SVGIG come from the germline V gene (reference sequence). The CDR3 region has the DNA TGTGCCTCAAAGCGGGTGAACACTGAAGCTTTCTTT. As protein: CASKRVNTEAFF.

The table lists this clone with a few counts. The chain has TRBV30 and TRBJ2-1, with unresolved D. CDR3 length: 13 amino acids. The V gene lost 2 bases and the J gene lost 6 bases, with 11 bases spanning the gap. Germline CDR1 reads GTSNPN; CDR2 reads SVGIG (reference sequence). In DNA, the CDR3 is TGTGCCTGGAGTTTTTCTGCCAGCAATGAGCAGTTCTTC. It is translated as CAWSFSASNEQFF.

The gene calls are TRBV28 and TRBJ2-7; 9 bases are shared with TRBD1. CDR3 length: 14 amino acids. CDR1 is MDHEN, CDR2 SYDVKM, per germline. V shed 6 bases, J shed 8 bases, and the junction held 11 bases outside the gene matches. CDR3 nucleotide sequence: TGTGCCAGCAGGACTGCGGGACAGGGTACTCAGCAGTACTTC. Protein: CASRTAGQGTQQYF.

The rearrangement joins TRBV29-1 to TRBJ2-3; 9 nucleotides agree with TRBD1. The CDR3 spans 15 residues. Germline V gene sequence: CDR1 SQVTM, CDR2 ANQGSEA. V lost 6 bases to trimming and J lost 2 bases; unmatched junction nucleotides: 9. DNA of the CDR3: TGCAGCGTGGAGCCGGACAGGGGCACCACAGATACGCAGTATTTT. This codes for CSVEPDRGTTDTQYF.

V usage is TRBV5-1 and J usage is TRBJ2-3, with D hard to call. CDR1 is SGHRS, CDR2 YFSETQ, per germline. This CDR3 has 14 amino acids. V was trimmed by 7 bases and J by 0 bases, leaving 12 bases between them. As DNA, the CDR3 is TGCGCCAGCGCCCCTCCGGATAGCACAGATACGCAGTATTTT. Its protein product is CASAPPDSTDTQYF. Drawing the rest from reference TRBV5-1 and TRBJ2-3, the complete variable domain is KAGVTQTPRYLIKTRGQQVTLSCSPISGHRSVSWYQQTPGQGLQFLFEYFSETQRNKGNFPGRFSGRQFSNSRSEMNVSTLELGDSALYLCASAPPDSTDTQYFGPGTRLTVL.

The chain couples TRBV11-2 to TRBJ2-1, with 8 bases matching TRBD2. The CDR3 sequence is 15 residues long. J was trimmed by 4 bases and V by 2 bases; bases with no gene match: 4. The germline V gene has CDR1 SGHAT and CDR2 FQNNGV. CDR3 loop: CASSLSGGVYNEQFF. In nucleotides, the CDR3 is TGTGCCAGCAGCTTAAGCGGGGGTGTTTACAATGAGCAGTTCTTC. The whole variable domain, remainder taken from reference TRBV11-2 and TRBJ2-1, is EAGVAQSPRYKIIEKRQSVAFWCNPISGHATLYWYQQILGQGPKLLIQFQNNGVVDDSQLPKDRFSAERLKGVDSTLKIQPAKLEDSAVYLCASSLSGGVYNEQFFGPGTRLTVL.

The chain combines TRBV7-3 with TRBJ2-3; D uncertain. Per the germline V gene, CDR1 is SGHTA and CDR2 is FQGTGA. Trimming pared 4 bases from V and 6 bases from J, leaving 11 bases between. This CDR3 comprises 13 residues. CDR3 protein: CASSSLRHDTQYF. The CDR3 DNA is TGTGCCAGCAGCTCACTCCGACACGATACGCAGTATTTT.

About this clone: Within the sample, other DNA sequences also encode this same CDR3. The rearrangement uses TRBV29-1 and TRBJ2-2; perhaps TRBD1 as D (5 bases). CDR1 and CDR2 from the germline V gene are SQVTM and ANQGSEA. The CDR3 sequence is 13 residues long. With 4 bases removed from V and 1 base from J, the gap between germline ends came to 7 bases. CDR3 in amino acids: CSVGTGNTGELFF. Here the CDR3 DNA reads TGCAGCGTTGGTACAGGGAACACCGGGGAGCTGTTTTTT.

In its sample, this clone was seen a few times. This rearrangement joins TRBV29-1 to TRBJ2-6; the D is unclear. CDR1 and CDR2 from the germline V gene are SQVTM and ANQGSEA. This CDR3 has 12 residues. Trimming cost V 7 bases and J 2 bases, with 6 bases left between them. CDR3 protein: CSASAGANVLTF. DNA for the CDR3: TGCAGCGCGAGCGCTGGGGCCAACGTCCTGACTTTC.

In its sample, this clone was seen a few times. The chain links TRBV5-6 to TRBJ2-1; no clear D. The germline gives CDR1 SGHDT, CDR2 YYEEEE. This CDR3 region has 12 residues. V was cut by 1 base and J by 8 bases, with 7 bases left in between. CDR3 region: CASSLYGYEQFF. The DNA for the CDR3 is TGTGCCAGCAGCTTGTATGGGTATGAGCAGTTCTTC.

This clone has more than one count but fewer than ten. The chain couples TRBV6-6 to TRBJ2-5, with D uncertain. Trimming took off 6 bases at V and 7 bases at J, with 12 bases between the two ends. CDR1 MNHNY and CDR2 SVGAGI come from the germline V gene (reference sequence). The CDR3 spans 12 residues. CDR3 nucleotide sequence: TGTGCCAGCAGAACTGGCTCCGGGACCCAGTACTTC. Protein product: CASRTGSGTQYF.

The V and J genes are TRBV4-3 and TRBJ2-7; D unclear. The V gene's germline CDR1 is LGHNA and CDR2 YSLEER. CDR3 size: 14 residues. V was trimmed by 1 base and J by 5 bases, leaving 12 bases between them. The CDR3 DNA reads as TGCGCCAGCAGCCAAGTTAGCCTAGTAGACGAGCAGTACTTC. This sequence encodes CASSQVSLVDEQYF.

This clone has just a few counts. The chain couples TRBV29-1 to TRBJ2-5, with D tentatively TRBD2 (5 bases). The CDR3 loop spans 14 amino acids. V lost 3 bases and J lost 2, with 13 bases in between. Germline V gene data show CDR1 as SQVTM and CDR2 as ANQGSEA. The CDR3 region is CSVEPRLKQETQYF. The CDR3 coding sequence is TGCAGCGTTGAGCCGAGACTAAAGCAAGAGACCCAGTACTTC.

The CDR3: CASSTDRGYGYTF. In DNA, the CDR3 is TGCGCCAGCTCTACGGACAGGGGCTATGGCTACACCTTC. The chain recombines TRBV5-1 with TRBJ1-2; TRBD1 matches 9 bases. Germline V gene data show CDR1 as SGHRS and CDR2 as YFSETQ. CDR3 length equals 13 residues. Germline trimming cut 7 bases from V and 4 bases from J; bases unmatched to any gene: 5.

This rearrangement joins TRBV29-1 to TRBJ2-1, with 12 bases matching TRBD2. J gave up 9 bases and V 7 bases, and 16 bases lay outside the gene matches. The CDR3 consists of 16 residues. CDR1 and CDR2 from the germline V gene are SQVTM and ANQGSEA. This chain's CDR3 is CSATHSASGGAGEQFF. CDR3 in DNA: TGCAGCGCTACTCACTCAGCTAGCGGGGGGGCCGGTGAGCAGTTCTTC.

There are a few counts of this clone. The chain combines TRBV7-2 with TRBJ1-2; the D is unclear. Deletions cut 5 bases from V and 2 bases from J, with 18 bases between. The CDR3 extends over 16 amino acids. The germline gives CDR1 SGHTA, CDR2 FQGNSA. The CDR3 sequence is CASSPEPAVANYGYTF. CDR3 DNA sequence: TGTGCCAGCAGCCCAGAGCCAGCGGTGGCGAACTATGGCTACACCTTC.